This T cell receptor (beta chain) was obtained from a study of PD-1 blockade in classical Hodgkin lymphoma (dated by TCRdb to 2018 to 2020). For the wider study: The study used CyTOF and TCR beta sequencing to define a peripheral blood immune signature of response to PD-1 blockade in classical Hodgkin lymphoma. General study outcomes and caveats: The study covered only a single clinical trial cohort, and the causes of the repertoire differences, possibly disease activity or prior therapy, were still not defined. Baseline TCR diversity was reported as lower in newly diagnosed patients than in healthy donors, and lower still in relapsed/refractory patients.

The sample's time point label is to be understood as: newly diagnosed, previously untreated cHL patient sample. To serve as a comparison group for the relapsed/refractory trial patients, PBMCs were sequenced from patients with newly diagnosed, previously untreated classical Hodgkin lymphoma. Peripheral blood was collected in 8 mL Vacutainer Cell Preparation Tubes, from which PBMCs were isolated by centrifugation and then cryopreserved. As concerns this clone: Its antigen is not yet known. Base qualities are missing; no much larger clone stands one base away.

Genomic DNA was extracted with the Qiagen DNeasy kit from unsorted PBMCs and from negatively selected CD4+ and CD8+ fractions. Amplification of TCR beta CDR3 regions was done by immunoSEQ multiplex PCR with primers that anneal to V and J segments. A synthetic immune receptor repertoire was used to minimize amplification bias, and any remaining bias was removed computationally after sequencing. Per the authors' processing: Custom Python scripts were used to quantify repertoire diversity as the Shannon entropy index. The unsorted, CD4+ and CD8+ repertoires were each analyzed separately, with the exception of combined analyses, where CD4+ and CD8+ sequences were merged in silico. As stored in TCRdb, this immuneACCESS dataset retains in-frame rearrangements with V and J assigned. A fraction of the clones does not appear; measured against another copy, unresolved V genes explain less than half of the discrepancy, and the remainder lacks a known reason. V, J and clone size are taken as reported in that table, and D and trimming were inferred from the DNA itself. This sample has 15,000 to 20,000 clones in its table, and 90% of those were observed once. The top ten constitute 6.5% to 8.5% of the sample.

The trim is 5 bases for V and 3 bases for J, with a gap of 15 bases between the germline ends. Based on the germline V gene (reference sequence), the CDR1 and CDR2 sequences are MNHEY and SMNVEV. The CDR3 covers 15 residues, taking in both the cysteine and the phenylalanine. Only CDR3 DNA remains: 45 bases, in frame from the first base. The receptor comes from a human donor with classical Hodgkin lymphoma. This sequence uses TRBV27 and TRBJ2-3, with the D gene too uncertain to name. Sample: peripheral blood mononuclear cells (PBMCs). The CDR3 loop reads CASSPPPPRTDTQYF. In nucleotide form, the sequence is TGTGCCAGCAGTCCCCCACCCCCAAGGACAGATACGCAGTATTTT.